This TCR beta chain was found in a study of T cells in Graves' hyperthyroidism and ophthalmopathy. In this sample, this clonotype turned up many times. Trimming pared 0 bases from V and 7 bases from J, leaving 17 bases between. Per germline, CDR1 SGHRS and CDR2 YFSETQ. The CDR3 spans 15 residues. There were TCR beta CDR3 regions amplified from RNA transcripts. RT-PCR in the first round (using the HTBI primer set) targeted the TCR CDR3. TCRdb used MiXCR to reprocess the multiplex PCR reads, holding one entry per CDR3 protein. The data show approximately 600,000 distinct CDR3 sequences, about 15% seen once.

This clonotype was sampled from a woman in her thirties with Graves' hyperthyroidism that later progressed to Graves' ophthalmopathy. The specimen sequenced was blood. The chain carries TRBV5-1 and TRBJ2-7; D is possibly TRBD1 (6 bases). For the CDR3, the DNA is TGCGCCAGCAGCTTGGGGACAGCTCTGGTTACGGAGCAGTACTTC. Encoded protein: CASSLGTALVTEQYF.